Listed here are 16 T cell receptor beta chains from one sample, sequenced in a study of cytomegalovirus exposure and HLA in healthy donors. PCR involved 60 Vbeta and 13 Jbeta primers. Method: immunoSEQ multiplex PCR; TCRdb's copy keeps in-frame clones and lacks some. Here the sample spans approximately 150,000 clones, 75% to 85% being singletons. Specimen: PBMCs. Receptors were obtained from a young man in good health and CMV-seropositive.

This clone has a single count. The genes are TRBV6-6 and TRBJ2-1, with 7 bases lining up with TRBD1. Per the germline V gene, CDR1 is MNHNY and CDR2 is SVGAGI (reference sequence). CDR3 length: 16 residues. Trimming removed 4 bases from V and 5 bases from J; junction bases left unmatched: 11. CDR3 DNA: TGTGCCAGCAGTTGGGTAGGGACAGCTCCAGACAATGAGCAGTTCTTC. Residues: CASSWVGTAPDNEQFF.

This chain connects TRBV5-1 to TRBJ2-1, with TRBD2 matching 9 bases. The trim removed 4 bases at V and 2 bases at J, leaving 4 bases unmatched. This CDR3 has 15 residues. Germline V gene data show CDR1 as SGHRS and CDR2 as YFSETQ. CDR3 coding DNA: TGCGCCAGCAGCGGGGTAGCGGGGGCCTACAATGAGCAGTTCTTC. This gives the protein CASSGVAGAYNEQFF.

The chain employs TRBV11-2 and TRBJ2-5; perhaps TRBD2 as D (6 bases). The V and J ends lost 0 bases and 1 base respectively, with 9 bases between them. The CDR3 is 15 amino acids. Germline values: CDR1 SGHAT, CDR2 FQNNGV. The CDR3 spells CASSLDTGVQETQYF. For the CDR3, the DNA is TGTGCCAGCAGCTTAGATACGGGGGTCCAAGAGACCCAGTACTTC.

The V gene is TRBV4-1, the J gene TRBJ1-1, with D perhaps TRBD1 (5 bases). V lost 0 bases and J lost 11, with 16 bases in between. CDR1 is MGHRA and CDR2 is YSYEKL in the germline V gene. The CDR3 is 14 amino acids. CDR3 sequence: CASSQDRQRGRAFF. In nucleotides, the CDR3 is TGCGCCAGCAGCCAAGACCGCCAGCGGGGGAGGGCTTTCTTT.

CDR3 loop: CASSPGIINDEQYF. The CDR3 nucleotides are TGTGCCAGCTCACCCGGGATAATCAATGACGAGCAGTACTTC. The rearrangement joins TRBV18 to TRBJ2-7; D may be TRBD2 (5 bases). CDR3 size: 14 residues. The germline V gene has CDR1 KGHSH and CDR2 LQKENI. V lost 3 bases, J lost 5 bases, and 14 bases lay in between.

CDR3 loop: CAWSVLGLLKGGEQFF. CDR3 DNA sequence: TGTGCCTGGAGTGTACTTGGACTGTTAAAAGGAGGTGAGCAGTTCTTC. The chain combines TRBV30 with TRBJ2-1; the D gene is possibly TRBD2 (5 bases). CDR1 GTSNPN and CDR2 SVGIG come from the germline V gene (reference sequence). Trimming stripped 0 bases from V and 9 bases from J, with 21 bases between. This CDR3 is 16 amino acids long.

The chain recombines TRBV9 with TRBJ1-6; no firm D call. V dropped 3 bases and J dropped 6 bases, with 10 bases sitting between them. The CDR3 consists of 14 residues. The germline gives CDR1 SGDLS, CDR2 YYNGEE. This CDR3 reads CASSGRGTNSPLHF. Here the CDR3 DNA reads TGTGCCAGCAGCGGTAGAGGCACTAATTCACCCCTCCACTTT.

This chain uses TRBV19 with TRBJ2-7; 13 bases are shared with TRBD2. V shed 3 bases, J shed 9 bases, and the junction held 5 bases outside the gene matches. CDR1 LNHDA and CDR2 SQIVND come from the germline V gene (reference sequence). The CDR3 extends over 14 amino acids. The CDR3 sequence is CASSIVGLAGRQYF. Written as DNA, the CDR3 is TGTGCCAGTAGTATTGTGGGACTAGCGGGACGGCAGTACTTC. The full variable domain, in which reference TRBV19 and TRBJ2-7 provide the parts outside the CDR3, is DGGITQSPKYLFRKEGQNVTLSCEQNLNHDAMYWYRQDPGQGLRLIYYSQIVNDFQKGDIAEGYSVSREKKESFPLTVTSAQKNPTAFYLCASSIVGLAGRQYFGPGTRLTVT.

V gene TRBV5-1 combines with J gene TRBJ1-1; D is possibly TRBD1 (6 bases). Trimming left V 3 bases short and J 7 bases short, with 10 bases between. The CDR3 contains 12 residues. The germline V gene has CDR1 SGHRS and CDR2 YFSETQ. Here the CDR3 DNA reads TGCGCCAGCAGCTATGGACAGAGTGAAGCTTTCTTT. It encodes CASSYGQSEAFF. The whole variable domain, remainder taken from reference TRBV5-1 and TRBJ1-1, is KAGVTQTPRYLIKTRGQQVTLSCSPISGHRSVSWYQQTPGQGLQFLFEYFSETQRNKGNFPGRFSGRQFSNSRSEMNVSTLELGDSALYLCASSYGQSEAFFGQGTRLTVV.

This clone appeared once. The V gene is TRBV13, the J gene TRBJ2-1; 8 positions agree with TRBD2. This CDR3 has 15 amino acids. Trimming took 4 bases from V and 6 from J; bases not matched to a gene: 8. CDR1 is PRHDT and CDR2 is FYEKMQ in the germline V gene (reference sequence). The CDR3 DNA reads as TGTGCCAGCAGCTCACGGGGGGGCCATCTCAATGAGCAGTTCTTC. This gives the protein CASSSRGGHLNEQFF. Together with reference TRBV13 and TRBJ2-1, the CDR3 gives the full variable domain: AAGVIQSPRHLIKEKRETATLKCYPIPRHDTVYWYQQGPGQDPQFLISFYEKMQSDKGSIPDRFSAQQFSDYHSELNMSSLELGDSALYFCASSSRGGHLNEQFFGPGTRLTVL.

This clone appeared a single time. V and J are TRBV5-4 and TRBJ2-1; possibly TRBD2 for D (6 bases). This CDR3 contains 15 residues. The germline V gene encodes CDR1 SGHNT and CDR2 YYREEE (reference sequence). Trimming left V 0 bases short and J 4 bases short, with 11 bases between. The CDR3 is CASSLDSGLYNEQFF. In DNA, the CDR3 is TGTGCCAGCAGCTTGGACAGCGGGTTATACAATGAGCAGTTCTTC.

The chain joins TRBV7-8 to TRBJ2-7, with TRBD2 matching 9 bases. After removal of 3 bases from V and 0 bases from J, the junction contained 6 bases not matched to a gene. Germline lookup yields CDR1 SGHVS and CDR2 FQNEAQ. CDR3 size: 16 residues. The CDR3 loop is CASSFGLARYSYEQYF. The CDR3 DNA reads as TGTGCCAGCAGCTTCGGACTAGCGAGATACTCCTACGAGCAGTACTTC. The full variable domain, with the rest looked up from reference TRBV7-8 and TRBJ2-7, is GAGVSQSPRYKVAKRGQDVALRCDPISGHVSLFWYQQALGQGPEFLTYFQNEAQLDKSGLPSDRFFAERPEGSVSTLKIQRTQQEDSAVYLCASSFGLARYSYEQYFGPGTRLTVT.

Turning to this clone: One end of the junction does not line up with germline, which may come from a read error. This rearrangement joins TRBV7-9 to TRBJ2-1; 10 bases fit TRBD2. This CDR3 has 15 amino acids. Germline V CDR1 and CDR2: SEHNR, FQNEAQ (reference sequence). CDR3 loop: CSSSSSGRAFNEQFF. The CDR3 DNA sequence: TGTTCCAGCAGCAGCAGCGGGAGGGCTTTCAATGAGCAGTTCTTC.

The chain recombines TRBV19 with TRBJ2-3; TRBD2 might be the D (6 bases). CDR1 is LNHDA, CDR2 SQIVND, per germline (reference sequence). V dropped 5 bases and J dropped 2 bases, with 11 bases sitting between them. CDR3 size: 14 residues. The CDR3: CASSPRTTTDTQYF. The CDR3 region has the DNA TGTGCCAGTAGTCCCAGGACTACCACAGATACGCAGTATTTT.

The CDR3 protein is CASSLAGEGMGEQFF. The CDR3, as DNA: TGCGCCAGCAGCTTGGCTGGCGAGGGAATGGGTGAGCAGTTCTTC. The chain employs TRBV5-1 and TRBJ2-1; perhaps TRBD2 as D (5 bases). V was shortened by 0 bases and J by 9 bases, with 16 bases between the two germline ends. In germline, CDR1 is SGHRS, CDR2 YFSETQ. This CDR3 is built from 15 residues.

The chain couples TRBV5-1 to TRBJ2-3, with TRBD2 as a possible D gene (6 bases). Germline V lookup: CDR1 SGHRS, CDR2 YFSETQ. The CDR3 contains 14 residues. V was trimmed by 6 bases and J by 0 bases, leaving 11 bases between them. This CDR3 reads CASKTGTSTDTQYF. Here the CDR3 DNA reads TGCGCCAGCAAGACGGGGACTAGCACAGATACGCAGTATTTT.